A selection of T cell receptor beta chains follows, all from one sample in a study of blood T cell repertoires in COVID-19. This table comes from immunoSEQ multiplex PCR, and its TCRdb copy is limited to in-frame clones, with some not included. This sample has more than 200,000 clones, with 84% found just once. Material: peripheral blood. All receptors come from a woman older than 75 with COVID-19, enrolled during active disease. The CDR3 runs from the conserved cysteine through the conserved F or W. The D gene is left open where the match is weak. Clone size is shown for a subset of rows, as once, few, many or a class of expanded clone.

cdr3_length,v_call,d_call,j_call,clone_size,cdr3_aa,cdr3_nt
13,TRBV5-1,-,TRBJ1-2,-,CASSLDGAMGYTF,TGCGCCAGCAGCTTAGACGGAGCTATGGGCTACACCTTC
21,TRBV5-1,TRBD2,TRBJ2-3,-,CASSLSGGLALIPSVSDTQYF,TGCGCCAGCAGCTTATCGGGGGGGCTAGCTTTGATCCCATCGGTTTCAGATACGCAGTATTTT
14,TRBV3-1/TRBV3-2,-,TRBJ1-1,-,CASSQGGGSTEAFF,TGTGCCAGCAGCCAGGGGGGGGGATCCACTGAAGCTTTCTTT
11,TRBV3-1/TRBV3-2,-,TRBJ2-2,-,CASSSAGELFF,TGTGCCAGCAGCAGCGCCGGGGAGCTGTTTTTT
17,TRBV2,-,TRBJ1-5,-,CASRGGSTKVSNQPQHF,TGTGCCAGCAGGGGTGGGTCGACAAAAGTTAGCAATCAGCCCCAGCATTTT
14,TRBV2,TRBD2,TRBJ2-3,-,CASLKRGYTDTQYF,TGTGCCAGCCTAAAGCGGGGATATACAGATACGCAGTATTTT
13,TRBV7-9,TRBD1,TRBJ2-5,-,CASSPDRGETQYF,TGTGCCAGCAGCCCCGACAGGGGTGAGACCCAGTACTTC
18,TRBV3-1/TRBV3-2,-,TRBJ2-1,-,CASSQGRTAALNYNEQFF,TGTGCCAGCAGCCAAGGCCGGACTGCCGCGCTTAACTACAATGAGCAGTTCTTC
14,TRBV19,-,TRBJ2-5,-,CASSIVGGEETQYF,TGTGCCAGTAGTATTGTCGGGGGAGAAGAGACCCAGTACTTC
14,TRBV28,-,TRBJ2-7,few,CASRPPGGRNEQYF,TGTGCCAGCCGCCCCCCCGGGGGTAGAAACGAGCAGTACTTC
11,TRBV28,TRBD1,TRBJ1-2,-,CASRGQSGYTF,TGTGCCAGCAGGGGACAGTCGGGCTACACCTTC
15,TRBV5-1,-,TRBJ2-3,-,CASTRGSGGTDTQYF,TGCGCCAGCACCCGGGGTTCGGGTGGCACAGATACGCAGTATTTT
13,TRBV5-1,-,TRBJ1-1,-,CASSSGQNTEAFF,TGCGCCAGCAGCTCGGGACAAAACACTGAAGCTTTCTTT
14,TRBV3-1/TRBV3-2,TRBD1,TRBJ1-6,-,CASSPGQGISPLHF,TGTGCCAGCAGCCCGGGACAGGGGATTTCACCCCTCCACTTT
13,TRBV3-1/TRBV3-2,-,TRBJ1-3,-,CASSQRGGNTIYF,TGTGCCAGCAGCCAAAGGGGCGGAAACACCATATATTTT
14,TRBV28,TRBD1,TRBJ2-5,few,CASKEGGNQETQYF,TGTGCCAGCAAGGAAGGGGGCAACCAAGAGACCCAGTACTTC
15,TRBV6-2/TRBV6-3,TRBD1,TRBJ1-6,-,CASSDRVSYNSPLHF,TGTGCCAGCAGCGACAGGGTTTCCTATAATTCACCCCTCCACTTT
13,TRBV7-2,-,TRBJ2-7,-,CASSLDISYEQYF,TGTGCCAGCAGCTTAGATATCTCCTACGAGCAGTACTTC
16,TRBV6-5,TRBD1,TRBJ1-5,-,CASSYPTGQIGQPQHF,TGTGCCAGCAGTTACCCGACGGGACAGATTGGTCAGCCCCAGCATTTT
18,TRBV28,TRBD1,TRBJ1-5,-,CASAKPGQGINSNQPQHF,TGTGCCAGCGCGAAGCCGGGACAGGGGATCAATAGCAATCAGCCCCAGCATTTT
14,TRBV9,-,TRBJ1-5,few,CASSVQADNQPQHF,TGTGCCAGCAGCGTACAGGCCGACAATCAGCCCCAGCATTTT
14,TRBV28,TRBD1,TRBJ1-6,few,CASNPGQGYSPLHF,TGTGCCAGCAACCCGGGACAGGGCTATTCACCCCTCCACTTT
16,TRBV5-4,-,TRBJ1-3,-,CASSLGAPGAGNTIYF,TGTGCCAGCAGCTTGGGGGCCCCCGGGGCTGGAAACACCATATATTTT
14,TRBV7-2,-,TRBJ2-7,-,CASRARNRDYEQYF,TGTGCCAGCAGGGCCCGAAACAGGGACTACGAGCAGTACTTC
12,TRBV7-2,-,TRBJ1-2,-,CASSLISYGYTF,TGTGCCAGCAGCTTAATCTCCTATGGCTACACCTTC
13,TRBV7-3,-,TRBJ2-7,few,CASSSSGTIKQYF,TGTGCCAGCAGCTCATCCGGGACAATCAAGCAGTACTTC
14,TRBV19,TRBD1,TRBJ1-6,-,CASSRGDRNSPLHF,TGTGCCAGTAGCAGGGGGGACAGGAATTCACCCCTCCACTTT
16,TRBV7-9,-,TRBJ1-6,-,CASSSNQGSSNSPLHF,TGTGCCAGCAGCTCCAACCAGGGTTCTAGTAATTCACCCCTCCACTTT
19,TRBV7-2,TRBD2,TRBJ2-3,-,CASSPGLAGPLQLTDTQYF,TGTGCCAGCAGCCCGGGACTAGCGGGGCCCCTACAACTCACAGATACGCAGTATTTT
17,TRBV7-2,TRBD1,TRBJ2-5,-,CASSWRGTGDGQETQYF,TGTGCCAGCAGCTGGAGGGGGACAGGGGATGGCCAAGAGACCCAGTACTTC
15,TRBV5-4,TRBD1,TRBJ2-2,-,CASSLGTGGTGELFF,TGTGCCAGCAGCTTAGGGACAGGGGGGACCGGGGAGCTGTTTTTT
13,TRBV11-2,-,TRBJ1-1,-,CASSLRENTEAFF,TGTGCCAGCAGCTTACGGGAGAACACTGAAGCTTTCTTT
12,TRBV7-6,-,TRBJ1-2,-,CASSLDGGGYTF,TGTGCCAGCAGCCTCGACGGAGGTGGCTACACCTTC
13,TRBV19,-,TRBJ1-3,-,CASSGLSGNTIYF,TGTGCCAGTAGTGGGCTTTCTGGAAACACCATATATTTT
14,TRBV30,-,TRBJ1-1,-,CAWSRRIMNTEAFF,TGTGCCTGGAGTCGGAGGATCATGAACACTGAAGCTTTCTTT
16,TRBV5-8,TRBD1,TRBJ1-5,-,CASGSSGTAYNQPQHF,TGTGCCAGCGGTTCGTCCGGGACAGCTTATAATCAGCCCCAGCATTTT
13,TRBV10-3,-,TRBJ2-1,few,CAISGTQYNEQFF,TGTGCCATCAGTGGGACACAGTACAATGAGCAGTTCTTC
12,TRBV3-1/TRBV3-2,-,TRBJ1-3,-,CASSLRGNTIYF,TGTGCCAGCAGCCTCAGGGGAAACACCATATATTTT
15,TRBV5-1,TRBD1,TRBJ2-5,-,CASSGDRSQGQTQYF,TGCGCCAGCAGTGGAGATCGATCACAGGGGCAGACCCAGTACTTC
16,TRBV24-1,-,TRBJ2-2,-,CATSDPRRVRTGELFF,TGTGCCACCAGTGACCCTCGCAGGGTCAGGACCGGGGAGCTGTTTTTT
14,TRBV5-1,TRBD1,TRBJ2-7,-,CASSFGTETYEQYF,TGCGCCAGCAGCTTTGGGACAGAGACCTACGAGCAGTACTTC
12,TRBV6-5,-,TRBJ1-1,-,CASSPPGLEAFF,TGTGCCAGCAGTCCGCCGGGACTTGAAGCTTTCTTT
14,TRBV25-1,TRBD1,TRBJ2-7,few,CASSDRQGRYEQYF,TGTGCCAGTTCCGACCGACAGGGACGCTACGAGCAGTACTTC
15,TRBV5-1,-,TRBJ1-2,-,CASSLEPPTNYGYTF,TGCGCCAGCAGCTTGGAGCCACCTACCAACTATGGCTACACCTTC
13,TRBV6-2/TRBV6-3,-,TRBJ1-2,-,CASSYRRENGYTF,TGTGCCAGCAGTTATAGGAGGGAGAATGGCTACACCTTC
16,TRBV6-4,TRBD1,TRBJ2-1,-,CASSARPGTGGGEQFF,TGTGCCAGCAGTGCCCGACCCGGGACAGGGGGTGGTGAGCAGTTCTTC
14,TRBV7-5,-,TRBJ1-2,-,CARSSRDRAYGYTF,TGTGCCAGAAGCTCCCGGGACAGGGCCTATGGCTACACCTTC
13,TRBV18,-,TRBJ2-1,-,CASSPPTASARFF,TGTGCCAGCTCACCACCGACGGCTAGCGCGAGGTTCTTC
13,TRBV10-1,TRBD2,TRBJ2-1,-,CASSSGPGNEQFF,TGCGCCAGTTCTAGCGGTCCAGGGAATGAGCAGTTCTTC
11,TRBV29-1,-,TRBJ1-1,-,CSVLFSAEAFF,TGCAGCGTCTTATTTAGCGCTGAAGCTTTCTTT
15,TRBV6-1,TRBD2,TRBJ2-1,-,CASRGSGVSYNEQFF,TGTGCCAGCAGGGGTAGCGGGGTCTCCTACAATGAGCAGTTCTTC
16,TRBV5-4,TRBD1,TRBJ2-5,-,CASSLIGTAHQETQYF,TGTGCCAGCAGCTTAATCGGGACAGCTCATCAAGAGACCCAGTACTTC
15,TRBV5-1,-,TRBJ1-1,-,CASSLAQGEGTEAFF,TGCGCCAGCAGCTTGGCCCAAGGAGAGGGCACTGAAGCTTTCTTT